A single sample is the source of the 29 T cell receptor beta chains below, sequenced in a study of T cells after posttransplantation cyclophosphamide. Cyclophosphamide on days +3 and +4 followed busulfan-fludarabine conditioning and a marrow graft. Repertoires were generated with immunoSEQ multiplex PCR, while TCRdb's copy carries only in-frame clones and drops some. The data hold about 11,000 clones, with roughly 80% observed a single time. This specimen was PBMCs, taken after allogeneic stem cell transplant with posttransplant cyclophosphamide. The receptors originated from a female patient aged 50-59 years who received an allogeneic stem cell transplant from a related donor, was CMV-positive, and had no GVHD. Some T cells may possibly be graft donor cells.

This chain links TRBV2 with TRBJ1-5; no firm D call. This CDR3 region has 16 residues. Germline V lookup: CDR1 SNHLY, CDR2 FYNNEI. Trimming removed 1 base at V and 0 bases at J, with 10 bases between. The CDR3 here is CASSEGQEYSNQPQHF. For the CDR3, the DNA is TGTGCCAGCAGTGAAGGGCAAGAATATAGCAATCAGCCCCAGCATTTT. The variable domain in full, with the rest retrieved from reference TRBV2 and TRBJ1-5, is EPEVTQTPSHQVTQMGQEVILRCVPISNHLYFYWYRQILGQKVEFLVSFYNNEISEKSEIFDDQFSVERPDGSNFTLKIRSTKLEDSAMYFCASSEGQEYSNQPQHFGDGTRLSIL.

The V call is TRBV7-2, the J call TRBJ1-5; TRBD1 aligns across 7 bases. This CDR3 has 17 amino acids. Losses at the gene ends were 2 bases for V and 0 bases for J; bases not matched to a gene: 7. From germline, CDR1 is SGHTA and CDR2 FQGNSA. CDR3 DNA: TGTGCCAGCAGCTTATGGACAGGCGAGTATAGCAATCAGCCCCAGCATTTT. Its translation is CASSLWTGEYSNQPQHF.

This clone occurred a few times. The CDR3 region has the DNA TGTGCCAGTAGTATAGTTCCAGCACGGGGGTTACTCTACGAGCAGTACTTC. Protein sequence: CASSIVPARGLLYEQYF. The chain joins TRBV19 to TRBJ2-7; weak D call: TRBD2 (6 bases). V lost 1 base and J 3 bases, leaving 19 bases between the germline ends. Germline loops: CDR1 LNHDA, CDR2 SQIVND (reference sequence). The CDR3 consists of 17 residues.

This clone came up once. Here the CDR3 DNA reads TGTGCTAGTGGGCCACAGGGTCAAGAGACCCAGTACTTC. Translated: CASGPQGQETQYF. V and J are TRBV12-5 and TRBJ2-5, with D perhaps TRBD1 (6 bases). V lost 6 bases and J lost 2, with 10 bases in between. CDR3 length equals 13 residues. Germline V gene data show CDR1 as LGHNT and CDR2 as FRNRAP.

V is TRBV28 and J is TRBJ1-5, with TRBD1 identical over 7 bases. CDR1 and CDR2 from the germline V gene are MDHEN and SYDVKM. V gave up 5 bases and J gave up 0 bases; unmatched junction bases: 4. There are 15 residues in the CDR3. In DNA, the CDR3 is TGTGCCAGCAGTCGACAGGGCTATAGCAATCAGCCCCAGCATTTT. Translated, it gives CASSRQGYSNQPQHF. Full variable domain (rest looked up from reference TRBV28 and TRBJ1-5): DVKVTQSSRYLVKRTGEKVFLECVQDMDHENMFWYRQDPGLGLRLIYFSYDVKMKEKGDIPEGYSVSREKKERFSLILESASTNQTSMYLCASSRQGYSNQPQHFGDGTRLSIL.

This rearrangement joins TRBV9 to TRBJ2-3; D is possibly TRBD1 (5 bases). CDR3 size: 15 residues. The ends were cut back, 4 bases at V and 5 bases at J, with 17 bases in the middle. In germline, CDR1 is SGDLS, CDR2 YYNGEE. CDR3 nucleotides: TGTGCCAGCAGCCCCCTCCCCGGCCAGGGAGATACGCAGTATTTT. Its translation: CASSPLPGQGDTQYF.

This chain connects TRBV7-3 to TRBJ1-3; tentatively, D is TRBD1 (6 bases). The CDR3 spans 16 residues. V lost 0 bases and J lost 0, with 9 bases in between. Germline values: CDR1 SGHTA, CDR2 FQGTGA. The CDR3 protein is CASSLTPGDSGNTIYF. The CDR3 DNA sequence: TGTGCCAGCAGCTTAACCCCAGGGGACTCTGGAAACACCATATATTTT.

This clone has a handful of counts. This chain connects TRBV6-5 to TRBJ1-4, with a tentative D call TRBD1 (5 bases). The germline V gene encodes CDR1 MNHEY and CDR2 SVGAGI. CDR3 size: 15 residues. V lost 0 bases, J lost 8 bases, and 13 bases lay in between. CDR3 in DNA: TGTGCCAGCAGTTACTCCAGGGCCGGAGGGGAAAAACTGTTTTTT. It specifies CASSYSRAGGEKLFF.

J is TRBJ1-5 and V is TRBV11-2; 7 bases are shared with TRBD1. This CDR3 contains 17 residues. Germline loops: CDR1 SGHAT, CDR2 FQNNGV. The ends lost 5 bases at V and 0 bases at J; junction bases unmatched: 10. The CDR3 loop is CASSPRTGIVSNQPQHF. The CDR3 DNA sequence: TGTGCCAGCAGCCCCAGGACAGGAATTGTTAGCAATCAGCCCCAGCATTTT.

The chain uses TRBV19 and TRBJ1-5; no firm D call. The CDR3 spans 14 residues. V was clipped by 0 bases and J by 4 bases, with 7 bases between them. Germline V gene sequence: CDR1 LNHDA, CDR2 SQIVND (reference sequence). CDR3 DNA: TGTGCCAGTAGTATAGAAAGAGGGAATCAGCCCCAGCATTTT. It yields the protein CASSIERGNQPQHF.

CDR3 in amino acids: CASSSGQGRRTGELFF. As DNA, the CDR3 is TGCGCCAGCAGCAGCGGACAGGGGCGGCGAACCGGGGAGCTGTTTTTT. The rearrangement links TRBV5-1 to TRBJ2-2, with 9 bases fitting TRBD1. V shed 4 bases and J 5 bases; nucleotides not matched to a gene: 9. The CDR3 spans 16 residues. The germline V gene has CDR1 SGHRS and CDR2 YFSETQ.

The chain carries TRBV7-9 and TRBJ1-4; D gene uncertain. The CDR3 is 12 residues long. Deletions cut 5 bases from V and 17 bases from J, with 18 bases between. Germline V gene lookup returns CDR1 SEHNR and CDR2 FQNEAQ (reference sequence). The CDR3 sequence: CASSRSGRQAFF. The CDR3 coding sequence is TGTGCCAGCAGCCGTAGCGGGAGGCAGGCTTTTTTT.

The chain employs TRBV7-8 and TRBJ1-3, with a weak D call TRBD1 (6 bases). Germline CDR1 and CDR2: SGHVS and FQNEAQ. The CDR3 contains 14 residues. The V end was cut by 2 bases, the J end by 3 bases, with 8 bases between. The CDR3, as DNA: TGTGCCAGCAGCTTACGGACAGTTGGAAACACCATATATTTT. Translating it yields CASSLRTVGNTIYF.

The chain couples TRBV6-5 to TRBJ2-5, with TRBD2 matching over 11 bases. In germline, CDR1 is MNHEY, CDR2 SVGAGI. The ends lost 6 bases at V and 4 bases at J; junction bases unmatched: 7. This CDR3 comprises 15 residues. CDR3 sequence reads: CASRFTSGGRETQYF. Written as DNA, the CDR3 is TGTGCCAGCAGGTTTACTAGCGGGGGCAGAGAGACCCAGTACTTC.

The rearrangement joins TRBV15 to TRBJ2-5; no clear D. Trimming shortened V by 3 bases and J by 0 bases, and 14 bases separated the two germline ends. The CDR3 has 16 amino acids. CDR1 is LNHNV and CDR2 is YYDKDF in the germline V gene (reference sequence). The CDR3 loop is CATSSRLARYQETQYF. The CDR3 coding sequence is TGTGCCACCAGCAGTCGGTTAGCACGGTACCAAGAGACCCAGTACTTC.

V gene TRBV4-1 combines with J gene TRBJ1-4; tentative D call: TRBD1 (5 bases). Germline CDR1 reads MGHRA; CDR2 reads YSYEKL. Trimming stripped 1 base from V and 7 bases from J, with 13 bases between. The CDR3 has 15 amino acids. CDR3 in DNA: TGCGCCAGCAGCCAAGGGAGGGGTGCAGGTGAAAAACTGTTTTTT. Residues: CASSQGRGAGEKLFF.

V and J are TRBV5-1 and TRBJ2-7; 11 positions agree with TRBD2. The CDR3 runs 18 residues. Germline assignment: CDR1 SGHRS and CDR2 YFSETQ. The J segment lost 0 bases and the V segment lost 0 bases, leaving 8 bases of the junction unmatched. CDR3 sequence reads: CASSLAPSGGSTSYEQYF. The CDR3, as DNA: TGCGCCAGCAGCTTGGCCCCTAGCGGGGGGTCCACCTCCTACGAGCAGTACTTC. The complete variable domain, with remaining parts taken from reference TRBV5-1 and TRBJ2-7, reads KAGVTQTPRYLIKTRGQQVTLSCSPISGHRSVSWYQQTPGQGLQFLFEYFSETQRNKGNFPGRFSGRQFSNSRSEMNVSTLELGDSALYLCASSLAPSGGSTSYEQYFGPGTRLTVT.

The chain is built from TRBV19 and TRBJ2-7, with 8 bases matching TRBD2. The CDR3 sequence is 15 residues long. The J segment lost 0 bases and the V segment lost 7 bases, leaving 8 bases of the junction unmatched. In germline, CDR1 is LNHDA, CDR2 SQIVND (reference sequence). CDR3 in amino acids: CASTTSGESSYEQYF. The DNA for the CDR3 is TGTGCCAGTACCACTAGCGGAGAAAGCTCCTACGAGCAGTACTTC.

The chain carries TRBV5-1 and TRBJ1-2, with 10 bases identical to TRBD1. CDR3 length: 13 residues. Germline CDR1 is SGHRS and CDR2 is YFSETQ. Trimming at V came to 4 bases and at J to 8 bases, leaving 5 bases not matched to a gene. CDR3 amino acids: CASSIDRGLGYTF. In nucleotides, the CDR3 is TGCGCCAGCAGCATCGACAGGGGGCTGGGCTACACCTTC.

The CDR3, as DNA: TGCGCCAGCAGCGTATTAACAGGGGGAGGAGTACCTGATGAAGCTTTCTTT. Protein: CASSVLTGGGVPDEAFF. The V and J genes are TRBV5-1 and TRBJ1-1; 8 positions match TRBD1. This CDR3 region has 17 residues. The ends lost 4 bases at V and 7 bases at J; junction bases unmatched: 18. Germline V gives CDR1 SGHRS, CDR2 YFSETQ.

The chain uses TRBV5-4 and TRBJ2-6; perhaps TRBD2 as D (6 bases). Germline V lookup: CDR1 SGHNT, CDR2 YYREEE (reference sequence). V gave up 0 bases and J gave up 2 bases, with 12 bases separating them. The CDR3 sequence is 17 residues long. The CDR3 region has the DNA TGTGCCAGCAGCTTGGATCTAGCGAGGACTGGGGCCAACGTCCTGACTTTC. Its translation: CASSLDLARTGANVLTF.

V usage is TRBV6-5 and J usage is TRBJ1-1; 8 bases align to TRBD1. The CDR3 runs to 13 residues. Germline assignment: CDR1 MNHEY and CDR2 SVGAGI. V was pared by 6 bases and J by 0 bases, with 0 bases of the junction left unmatched. The CDR3 here is CASRGQVNTEAFF. CDR3 bases: TGTGCCAGCAGGGGACAGGTGAACACTGAAGCTTTCTTT.

This clone has only a few counts. This chain links TRBV27 with TRBJ1-6; D not resolved. Germline CDR1 and CDR2: MNHEY and SMNVEV (reference sequence). The CDR3 is 15 amino acids. Trimming shortened V by 2 bases and J by 3 bases, and 8 bases separated the two germline ends. CDR3 bases: TGTGCCAGCAGTTTAAGAGGGCTCTATAATTCACCCCTCCACTTT. Protein product: CASSLRGLYNSPLHF.

This chain links TRBV4-2 with TRBJ1-3; possible D gene TRBD1, 5 bases. This CDR3 has 16 residues. The V and J ends lost 0 bases and 3 bases respectively, with 12 bases between them. The germline V gene encodes CDR1 LGHNA and CDR2 YNFKEQ. CDR3 in amino acids: CASSQDPAGVGNTIYF. The CDR3 DNA sequence: TGTGCCAGCAGCCAAGATCCGGCGGGGGTTGGAAACACCATATATTTT.

The CDR3: CASSLMASGQEQFF. The CDR3 nucleotides are TGTGCCAGCAGCTTAATGGCTAGCGGGCAGGAGCAGTTCTTC. V is TRBV7-3 and J is TRBJ2-1; 8 bases align to TRBD2. The V gene's germline CDR1 is SGHTA and CDR2 FQGTGA. CDR3 size: 14 residues. After removal of 1 base from V and 10 bases from J, the junction contained 6 bases not matched to a gene.

The rearrangement links TRBV18 to TRBJ2-7; TRBD2 aligns across 9 bases. CDR3 size: 17 residues. CDR1 and CDR2 (germline): KGHSH, LQKENI. Losses at the gene ends were 3 bases for V and 9 bases for J; bases not matched to a gene: 18. The CDR3 DNA sequence: TGTGCCAGCTCACCGGATAGACTAGCGGATAGTTTACGATGGCAGTACTTC. Protein product: CASSPDRLADSLRWQYF.

This chain uses TRBV5-1 with TRBJ1-6; 10 bases match TRBD1. Trimming took 4 bases from V and 6 from J; bases not matched to a gene: 4. The CDR3 consists of 15 residues. From germline, CDR1 is SGHRS and CDR2 YFSETQ. CDR3 in DNA: TGCGCCAGCAGCGTCCGGGACAGGGGTAATTCACCCCTCCACTTT. This gives the protein CASSVRDRGNSPLHF.

The rearrangement links TRBV28 to TRBJ2-5, with 7 bases aligning to TRBD1. The CDR3 has 15 residues. J was trimmed by 0 bases and V by 2 bases; bases with no gene match: 3. Germline CDR1 and CDR2: MDHEN and SYDVKM. CDR3 in amino acids: CASSLQTGYQETQYF. In DNA form, the CDR3 reads TGTGCCAGCAGTTTACAGACAGGGTACCAAGAGACCCAGTACTTC.

The rearrangement links TRBV2 to TRBJ1-1; TRBD1 matches 8 bases. J gave up 5 bases and V 6 bases, and 11 bases lay outside the gene matches. There are 15 residues in the CDR3. From germline, CDR1 is SNHLY and CDR2 FYNNEI. In nucleotides, the CDR3 is TGTGCCAGCAGGAGTCAGGGGGCCTGGTTTACTGAAGCTTTCTTT. Its protein product is CASRSQGAWFTEAFF.